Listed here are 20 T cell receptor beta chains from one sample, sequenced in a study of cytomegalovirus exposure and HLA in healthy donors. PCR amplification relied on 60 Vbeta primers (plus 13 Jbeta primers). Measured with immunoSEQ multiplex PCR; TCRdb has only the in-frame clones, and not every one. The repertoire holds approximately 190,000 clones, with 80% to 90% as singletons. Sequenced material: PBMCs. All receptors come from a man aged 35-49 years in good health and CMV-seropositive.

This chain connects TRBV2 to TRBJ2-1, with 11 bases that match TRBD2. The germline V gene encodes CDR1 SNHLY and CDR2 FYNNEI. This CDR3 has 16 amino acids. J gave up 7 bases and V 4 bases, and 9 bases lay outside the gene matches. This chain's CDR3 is CASSGPRLAGTNEQFF. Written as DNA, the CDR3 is TGTGCCAGCAGTGGCCCTCGACTAGCGGGAACTAATGAGCAGTTCTTC.

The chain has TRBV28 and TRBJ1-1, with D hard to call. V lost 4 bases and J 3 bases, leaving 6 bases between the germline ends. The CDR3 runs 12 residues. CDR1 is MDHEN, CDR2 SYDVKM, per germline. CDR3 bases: TGTGCCAGCAGTTCCGTCGACACTGAAGCTTTCTTT. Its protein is CASSSVDTEAFF.

The CDR3 protein is CASSLLTGGIMNTEAFF. DNA for the CDR3: TGTGCCAGCAGCTTATTAACCGGAGGGATCATGAACACTGAAGCTTTCTTT. The rearrangement uses TRBV7-6 and TRBJ1-1, with unresolved D. The CDR3 runs 17 residues. V was clipped by 2 bases and J by 0 bases, with 16 bases between them. CDR1 is SGHVS, CDR2 FNYEAQ, per germline.

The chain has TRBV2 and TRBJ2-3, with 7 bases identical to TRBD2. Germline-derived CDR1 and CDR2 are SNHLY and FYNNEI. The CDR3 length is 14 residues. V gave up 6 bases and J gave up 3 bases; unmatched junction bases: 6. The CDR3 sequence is CASRWEGPTDTQYF. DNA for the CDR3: TGTGCCAGCAGGTGGGAGGGCCCGACAGATACGCAGTATTTT.

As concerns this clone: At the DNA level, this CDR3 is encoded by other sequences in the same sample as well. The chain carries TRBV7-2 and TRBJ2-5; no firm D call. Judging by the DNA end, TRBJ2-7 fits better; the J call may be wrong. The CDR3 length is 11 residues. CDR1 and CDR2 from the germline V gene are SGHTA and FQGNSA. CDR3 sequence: CASSRSYEQYF. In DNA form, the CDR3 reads TGTGCCAGCAGCCGGTCCTACGAGCAGTACTTC.

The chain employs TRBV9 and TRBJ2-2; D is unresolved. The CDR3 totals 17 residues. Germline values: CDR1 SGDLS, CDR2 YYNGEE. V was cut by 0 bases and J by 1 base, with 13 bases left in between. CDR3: CASSVATVRGNTGELFF. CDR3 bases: TGTGCCAGCAGCGTAGCTACTGTGAGAGGGAACACCGGGGAGCTGTTTTTT.

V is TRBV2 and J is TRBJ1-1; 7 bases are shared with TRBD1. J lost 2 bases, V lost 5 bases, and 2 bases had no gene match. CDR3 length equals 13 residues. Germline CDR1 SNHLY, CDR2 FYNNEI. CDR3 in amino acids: CASSWDSNTEAFF. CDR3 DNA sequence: TGTGCCAGCAGTTGGGACAGTAACACTGAAGCTTTCTTT.

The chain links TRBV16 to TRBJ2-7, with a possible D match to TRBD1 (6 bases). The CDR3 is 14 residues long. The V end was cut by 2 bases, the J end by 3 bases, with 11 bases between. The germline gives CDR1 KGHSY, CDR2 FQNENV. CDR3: CASSQPDRVYEQYF. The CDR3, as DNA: TGTGCCAGCAGCCAACCGGACAGAGTCTACGAGCAGTACTTC.

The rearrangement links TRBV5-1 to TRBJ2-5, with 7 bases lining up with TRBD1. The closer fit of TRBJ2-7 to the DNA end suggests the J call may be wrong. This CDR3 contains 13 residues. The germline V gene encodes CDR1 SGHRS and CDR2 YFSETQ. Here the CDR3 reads CASSPRQGYEQYF. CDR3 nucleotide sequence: TGCGCCAGCAGCCCCAGACAGGGCTACGAGCAGTACTTC.

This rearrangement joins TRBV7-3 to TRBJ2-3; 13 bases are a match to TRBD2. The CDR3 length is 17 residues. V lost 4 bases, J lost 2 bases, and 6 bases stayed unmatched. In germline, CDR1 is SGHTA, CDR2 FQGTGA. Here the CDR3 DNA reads TGTGCCAGCAGCTCCGCGGGACTAGCGGGAAACACAGATACGCAGTATTTT. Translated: CASSSAGLAGNTDTQYF.

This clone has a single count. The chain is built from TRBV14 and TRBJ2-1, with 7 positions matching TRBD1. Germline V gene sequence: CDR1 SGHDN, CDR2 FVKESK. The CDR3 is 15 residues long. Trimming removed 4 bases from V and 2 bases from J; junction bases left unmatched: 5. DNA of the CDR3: TGTGCCAGCAGCCGACCCGGGACAGCCTACAATGAGCAGTTCTTC. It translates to CASSRPGTAYNEQFF.

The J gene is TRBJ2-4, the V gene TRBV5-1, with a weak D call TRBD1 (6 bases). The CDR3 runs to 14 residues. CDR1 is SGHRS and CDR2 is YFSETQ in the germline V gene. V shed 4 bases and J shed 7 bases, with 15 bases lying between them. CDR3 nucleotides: TGCGCCAGCAGCGGCAGGGGCGAGAGGAACATTCAGTACTTC. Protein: CASSGRGERNIQYF.

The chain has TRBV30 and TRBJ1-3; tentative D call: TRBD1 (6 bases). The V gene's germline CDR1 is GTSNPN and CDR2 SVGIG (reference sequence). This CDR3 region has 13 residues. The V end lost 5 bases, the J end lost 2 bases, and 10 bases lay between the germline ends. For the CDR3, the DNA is TGTGCCTGGGCACGGACAGCTGGAAACACCATATATTTT. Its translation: CAWARTAGNTIYF.

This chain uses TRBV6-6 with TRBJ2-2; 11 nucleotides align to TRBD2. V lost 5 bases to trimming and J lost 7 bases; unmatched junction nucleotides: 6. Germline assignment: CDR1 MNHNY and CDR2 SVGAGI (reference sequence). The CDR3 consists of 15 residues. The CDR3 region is CASSLAGGQGGELFF. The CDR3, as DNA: TGTGCCAGCAGTCTAGCGGGAGGCCAGGGCGGGGAGCTGTTTTTT.

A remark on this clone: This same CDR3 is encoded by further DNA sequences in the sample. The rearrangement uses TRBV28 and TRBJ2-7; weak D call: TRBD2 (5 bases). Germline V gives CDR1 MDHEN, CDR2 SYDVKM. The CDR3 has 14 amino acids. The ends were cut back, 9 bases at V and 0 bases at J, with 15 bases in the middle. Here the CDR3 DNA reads TGTGCCAGTGATTCTCCCGGGGACTCCTACGAGCAGTACTTC. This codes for CASDSPGDSYEQYF.

The DNA for the CDR3 is TGTGCCAGCAGCCCCGAAGCGGGTTGGGTCCAAGAGACCCAGTACTTC. This gives the protein CASSPEAGWVQETQYF. The chain links TRBV5-4 to TRBJ2-5; D might be TRBD2 (6 bases). This CDR3 is built from 16 residues. V lost 4 bases and J 1 base, leaving 17 bases between the germline ends. Germline V CDR1 and CDR2: SGHNT, YYREEE (reference sequence). The full variable domain, rest sourced from reference TRBV5-4 and TRBJ2-5, is ETGVTQSPTHLIKTRGQQVTLRCSSQSGHNTVSWYQQALGQGPQFIFQYYREEENGRGNFPPRFSGLQFPNYSSELNVNALELDDSALYLCASSPEAGWVQETQYFGPGTRLLVL.

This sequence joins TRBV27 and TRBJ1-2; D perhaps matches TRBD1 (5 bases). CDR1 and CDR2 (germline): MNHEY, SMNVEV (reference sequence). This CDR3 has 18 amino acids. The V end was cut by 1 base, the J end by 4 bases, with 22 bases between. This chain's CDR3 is CASSLLSPLGGRSYGYTF. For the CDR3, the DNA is TGTGCCAGCAGTTTATTAAGCCCGTTGGGGGGACGAAGCTATGGCTACACCTTC.

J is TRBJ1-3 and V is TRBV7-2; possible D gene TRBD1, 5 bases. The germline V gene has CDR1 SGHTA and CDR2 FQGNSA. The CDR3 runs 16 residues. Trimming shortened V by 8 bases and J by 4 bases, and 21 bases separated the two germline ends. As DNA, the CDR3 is TGTGCCAGCGCCGAAATGCAGGCAGGGTCAGGAAACACCATATATTTT. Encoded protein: CASAEMQAGSGNTIYF.

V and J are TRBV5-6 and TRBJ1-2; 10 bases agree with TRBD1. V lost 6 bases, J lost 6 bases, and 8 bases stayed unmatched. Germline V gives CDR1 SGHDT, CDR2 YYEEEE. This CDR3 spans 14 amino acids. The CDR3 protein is CASNRQGAFDGYTF. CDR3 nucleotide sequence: TGTGCCAGCAACCGACAGGGGGCTTTCGATGGCTACACCTTC. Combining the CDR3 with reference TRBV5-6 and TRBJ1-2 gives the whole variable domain DAGVTQSPTHLIKTRGQQVTLRCSPKSGHDTVSWYQQALGQGPQFIFQYYEEEERQRGNFPDRFSGHQFPNYSSELNVNALLLGDSALYLCASNRQGAFDGYTFGSGTRLTVV.

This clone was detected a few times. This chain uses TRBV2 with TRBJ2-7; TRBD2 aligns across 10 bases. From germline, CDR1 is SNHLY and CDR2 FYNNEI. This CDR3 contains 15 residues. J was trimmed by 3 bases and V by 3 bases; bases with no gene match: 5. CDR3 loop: CASSEASGSFYEQYF. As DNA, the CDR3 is TGTGCCAGCAGTGAGGCTAGCGGGAGCTTCTACGAGCAGTACTTC.